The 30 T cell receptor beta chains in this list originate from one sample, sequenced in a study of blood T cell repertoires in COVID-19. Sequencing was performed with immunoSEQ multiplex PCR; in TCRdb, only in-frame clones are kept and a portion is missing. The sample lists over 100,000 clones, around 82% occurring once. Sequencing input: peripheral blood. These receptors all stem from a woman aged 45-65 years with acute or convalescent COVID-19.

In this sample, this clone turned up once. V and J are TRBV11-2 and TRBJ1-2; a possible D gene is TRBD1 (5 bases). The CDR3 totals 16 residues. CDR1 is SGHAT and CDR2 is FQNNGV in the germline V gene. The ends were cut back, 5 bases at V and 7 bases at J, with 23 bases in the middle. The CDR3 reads CASSLAPTVALFGYTF. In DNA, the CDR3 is TGTGCCAGCAGCCTAGCCCCGACAGTCGCCTTGTTTGGCTACACCTTC. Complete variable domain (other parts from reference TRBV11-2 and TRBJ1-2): EAGVAQSPRYKIIEKRQSVAFWCNPISGHATLYWYQQILGQGPKLLIQFQNNGVVDDSQLPKDRFSAERLKGVDSTLKIQPAKLEDSAVYLCASSLAPTVALFGYTFGSGTRLTVV.

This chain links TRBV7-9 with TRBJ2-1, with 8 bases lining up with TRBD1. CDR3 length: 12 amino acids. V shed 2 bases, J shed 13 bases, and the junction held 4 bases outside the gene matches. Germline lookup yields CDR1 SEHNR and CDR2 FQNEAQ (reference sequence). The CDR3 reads CASSLTRGRQFF. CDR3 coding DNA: TGTGCCAGCAGCTTAACCAGGGGGCGACAGTTCTTC. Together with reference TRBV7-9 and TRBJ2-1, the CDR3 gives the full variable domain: DTGVSQNPRHKITKRGQNVTFRCDPISEHNRLYWYRQTLGQGPEFLTYFQNEAQLEKSRLLSDRFSAERPKGSFSTLEIQRTEQGDSAMYLCASSLTRGRQFFGPGTRLTVL.

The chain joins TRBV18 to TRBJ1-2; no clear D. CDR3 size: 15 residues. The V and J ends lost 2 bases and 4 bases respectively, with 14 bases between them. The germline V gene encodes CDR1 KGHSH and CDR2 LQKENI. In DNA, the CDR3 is TGTGCCAGCTCACCATTCGAGCAGGCCGTCTATGGCTACACCTTC. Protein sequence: CASSPFEQAVYGYTF.

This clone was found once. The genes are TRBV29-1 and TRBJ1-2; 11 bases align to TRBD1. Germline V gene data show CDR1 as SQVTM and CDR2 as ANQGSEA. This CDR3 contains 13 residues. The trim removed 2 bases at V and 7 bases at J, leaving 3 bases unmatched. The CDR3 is CSVEKGTGGGYTF. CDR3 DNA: TGCAGCGTTGAAAAAGGGACAGGGGGTGGCTACACCTTC.

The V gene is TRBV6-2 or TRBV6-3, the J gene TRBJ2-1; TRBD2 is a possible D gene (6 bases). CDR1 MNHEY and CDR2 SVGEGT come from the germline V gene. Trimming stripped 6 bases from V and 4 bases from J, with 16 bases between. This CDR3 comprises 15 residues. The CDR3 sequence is CASSVRRGLYNEQFF. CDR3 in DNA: TGTGCCAGCAGCGTAAGGAGGGGCCTGTACAATGAGCAGTTCTTC.

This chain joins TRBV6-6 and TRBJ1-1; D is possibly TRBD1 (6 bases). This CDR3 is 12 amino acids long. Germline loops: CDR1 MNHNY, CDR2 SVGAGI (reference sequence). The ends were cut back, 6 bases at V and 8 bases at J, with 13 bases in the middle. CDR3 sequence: CASRWGHPEAFF. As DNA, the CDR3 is TGTGCCAGCAGATGGGGACATCCCGAAGCTTTCTTT.

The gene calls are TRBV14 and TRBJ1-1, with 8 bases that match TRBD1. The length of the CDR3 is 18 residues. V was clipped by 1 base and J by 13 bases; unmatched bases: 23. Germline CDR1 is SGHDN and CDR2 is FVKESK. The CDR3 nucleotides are TGTGCCAGCAGCCAAGGAGTAGGCAGGGGGCTCGCGAGTGATTGGTATTTCTTT. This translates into CASSQGVGRGLASDWYFF. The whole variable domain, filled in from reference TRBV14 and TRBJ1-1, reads EAGVTQFPSHSVIEKGQTVTLRCDPISGHDNLYWYRRVMGKEIKFLLHFVKESKQDESGMPNNRFLAERTGGTYSTLKVQPAELEDSGVYFCASSQGVGRGLASDWYFFGQGTRLTVV.

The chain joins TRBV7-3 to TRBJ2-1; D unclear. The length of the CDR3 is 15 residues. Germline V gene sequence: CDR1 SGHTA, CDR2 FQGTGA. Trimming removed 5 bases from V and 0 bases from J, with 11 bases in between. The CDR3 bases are TGTGCCAGCAGCCCCCAACCCAGCTCCTACAATGAGCAGTTCTTC. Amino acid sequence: CASSPQPSSYNEQFF.

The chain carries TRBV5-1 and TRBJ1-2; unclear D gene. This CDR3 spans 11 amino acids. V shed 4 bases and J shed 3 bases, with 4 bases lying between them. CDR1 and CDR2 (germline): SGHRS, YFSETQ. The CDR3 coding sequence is TGCGCCAGCAGCCGGGACTATGGCTACACCTTC. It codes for CASSRDYGYTF.

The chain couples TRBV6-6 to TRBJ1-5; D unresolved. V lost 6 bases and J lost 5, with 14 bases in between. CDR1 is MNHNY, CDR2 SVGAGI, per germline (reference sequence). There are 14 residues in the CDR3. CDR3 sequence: CASSVRQGHQPQHF. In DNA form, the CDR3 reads TGTGCCAGCAGCGTTAGACAAGGCCATCAGCCCCAGCATTTT.

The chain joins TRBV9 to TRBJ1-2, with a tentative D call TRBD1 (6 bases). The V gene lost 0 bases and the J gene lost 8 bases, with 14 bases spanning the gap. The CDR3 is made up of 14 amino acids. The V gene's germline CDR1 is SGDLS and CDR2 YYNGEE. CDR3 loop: CASSVEGEGVGYTF. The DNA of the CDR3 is TGTGCCAGCAGCGTAGAAGGGGAGGGGGTCGGCTACACCTTC.

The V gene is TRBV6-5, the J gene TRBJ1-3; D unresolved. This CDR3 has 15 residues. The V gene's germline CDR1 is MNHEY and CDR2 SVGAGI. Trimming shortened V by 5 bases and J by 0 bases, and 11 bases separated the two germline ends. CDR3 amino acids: CASSPGRGSGNTIYF. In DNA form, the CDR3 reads TGTGCCAGCAGTCCTGGACGGGGCTCTGGAAACACCATATATTTT.

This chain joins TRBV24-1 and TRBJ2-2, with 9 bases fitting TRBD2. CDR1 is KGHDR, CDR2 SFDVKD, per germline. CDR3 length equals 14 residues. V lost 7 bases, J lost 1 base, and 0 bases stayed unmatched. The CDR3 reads CATRLAGNTGELFF. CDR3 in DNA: TGTGCCACCAGACTAGCGGGGAACACCGGGGAGCTGTTTTTT.

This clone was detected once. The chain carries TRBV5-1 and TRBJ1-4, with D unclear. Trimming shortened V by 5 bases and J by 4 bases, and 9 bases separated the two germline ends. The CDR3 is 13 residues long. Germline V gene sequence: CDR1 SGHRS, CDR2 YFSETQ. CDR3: CASSGSYNEKLFF. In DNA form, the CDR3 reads TGCGCCAGCAGTGGGAGTTATAATGAAAAACTGTTTTTT. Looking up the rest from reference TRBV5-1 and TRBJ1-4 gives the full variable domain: KAGVTQTPRYLIKTRGQQVTLSCSPISGHRSVSWYQQTPGQGLQFLFEYFSETQRNKGNFPGRFSGRQFSNSRSEMNVSTLELGDSALYLCASSGSYNEKLFFGSGTQLSVL.

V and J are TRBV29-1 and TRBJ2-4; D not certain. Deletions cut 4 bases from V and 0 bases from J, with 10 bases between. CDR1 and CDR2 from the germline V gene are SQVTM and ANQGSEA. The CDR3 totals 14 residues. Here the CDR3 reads CSVATSLAKNIQYF. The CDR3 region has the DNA TGCAGCGTTGCGACTTCTCTAGCCAAAAACATTCAGTACTTC.

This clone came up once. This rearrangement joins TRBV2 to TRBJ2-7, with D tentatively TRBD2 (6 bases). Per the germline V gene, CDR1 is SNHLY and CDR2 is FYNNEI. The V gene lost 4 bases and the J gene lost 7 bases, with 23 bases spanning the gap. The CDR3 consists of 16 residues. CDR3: CASSGQGVPGVGEQYF. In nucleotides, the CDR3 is TGTGCCAGCAGTGGGCAAGGGGTGCCGGGGGTCGGGGAGCAGTACTTC.

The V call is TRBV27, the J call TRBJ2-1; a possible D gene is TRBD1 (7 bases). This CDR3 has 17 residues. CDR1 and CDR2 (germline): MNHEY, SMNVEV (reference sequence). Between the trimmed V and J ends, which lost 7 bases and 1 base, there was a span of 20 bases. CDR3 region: CASTGLGGGQSYNEQFF. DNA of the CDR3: TGTGCCAGCACCGGACTCGGAGGGGGCCAGTCCTACAATGAGCAGTTCTTC.

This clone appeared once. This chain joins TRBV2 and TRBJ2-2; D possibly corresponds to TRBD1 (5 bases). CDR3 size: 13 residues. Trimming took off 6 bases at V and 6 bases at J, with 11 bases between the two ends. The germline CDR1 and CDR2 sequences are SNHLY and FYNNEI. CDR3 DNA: TGTGCCAGCAGCGTCCAGGGTGCCGGGGAGCTGTTTTTT. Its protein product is CASSVQGAGELFF.

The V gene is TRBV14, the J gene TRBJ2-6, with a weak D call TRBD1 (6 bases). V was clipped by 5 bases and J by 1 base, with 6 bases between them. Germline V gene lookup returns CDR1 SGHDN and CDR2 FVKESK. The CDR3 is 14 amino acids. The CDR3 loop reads CASSRGSGANVLTF. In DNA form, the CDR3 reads TGTGCCAGCAGCAGGGGGTCTGGGGCCAACGTCCTGACTTTC.

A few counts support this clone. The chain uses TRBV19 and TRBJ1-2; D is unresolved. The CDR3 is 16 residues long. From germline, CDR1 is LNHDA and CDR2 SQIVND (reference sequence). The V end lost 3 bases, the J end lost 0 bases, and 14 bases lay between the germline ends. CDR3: CASSIPRGATNYGYTF. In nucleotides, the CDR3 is TGTGCCAGTAGTATCCCCCGGGGAGCTACTAACTATGGCTACACCTTC.

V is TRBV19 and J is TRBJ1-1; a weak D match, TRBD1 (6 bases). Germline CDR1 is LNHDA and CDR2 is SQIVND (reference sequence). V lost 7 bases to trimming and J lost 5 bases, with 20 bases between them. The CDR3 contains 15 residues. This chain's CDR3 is CASMVTGRERTEAFF. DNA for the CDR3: TGTGCCAGTATGGTAACAGGGCGAGAAAGGACTGAAGCTTTCTTT.

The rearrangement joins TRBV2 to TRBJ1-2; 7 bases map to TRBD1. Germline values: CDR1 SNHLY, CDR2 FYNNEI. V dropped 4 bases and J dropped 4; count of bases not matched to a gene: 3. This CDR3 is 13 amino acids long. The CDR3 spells CASSGQGSYGYTF. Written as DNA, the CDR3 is TGTGCCAGCAGTGGACAGGGAAGCTATGGCTACACCTTC.

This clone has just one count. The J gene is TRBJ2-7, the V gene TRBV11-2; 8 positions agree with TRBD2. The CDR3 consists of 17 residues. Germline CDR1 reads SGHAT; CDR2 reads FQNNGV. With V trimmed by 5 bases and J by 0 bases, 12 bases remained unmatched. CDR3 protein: CASSRVAGTTSSYEQYF. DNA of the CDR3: TGTGCCAGCAGCCGTGTAGCGGGGACGACAAGCTCCTACGAGCAGTACTTC.

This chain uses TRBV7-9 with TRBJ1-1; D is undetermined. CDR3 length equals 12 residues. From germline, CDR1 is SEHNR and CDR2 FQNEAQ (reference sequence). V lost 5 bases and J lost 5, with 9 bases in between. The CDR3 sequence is CASSARFTEAFF. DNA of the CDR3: TGTGCCAGCAGCGCCCGGTTTACTGAAGCTTTCTTT. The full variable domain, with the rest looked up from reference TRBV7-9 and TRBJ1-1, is DTGVSQNPRHKITKRGQNVTFRCDPISEHNRLYWYRQTLGQGPEFLTYFQNEAQLEKSRLLSDRFSAERPKGSFSTLEIQRTEQGDSAMYLCASSARFTEAFFGQGTRLTVV.

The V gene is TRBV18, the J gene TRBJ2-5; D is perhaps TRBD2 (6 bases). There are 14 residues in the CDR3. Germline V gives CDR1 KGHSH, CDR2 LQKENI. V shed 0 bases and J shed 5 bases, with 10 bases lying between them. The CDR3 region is CASSPPPGRETQYF. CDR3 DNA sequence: TGTGCCAGCTCACCACCCCCGGGGAGGGAGACCCAGTACTTC.

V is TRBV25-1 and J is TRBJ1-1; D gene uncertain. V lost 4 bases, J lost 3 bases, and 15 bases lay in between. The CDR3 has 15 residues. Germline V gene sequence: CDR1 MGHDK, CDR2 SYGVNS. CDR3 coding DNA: TGTGCCAGCAGTGCCCCTTTGCTAGAAGACACTGAAGCTTTCTTT. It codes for CASSAPLLEDTEAFF.

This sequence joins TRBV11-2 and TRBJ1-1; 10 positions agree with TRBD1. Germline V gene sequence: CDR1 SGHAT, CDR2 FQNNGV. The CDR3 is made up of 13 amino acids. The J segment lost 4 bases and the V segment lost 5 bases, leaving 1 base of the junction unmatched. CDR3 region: CASSRDRGTEAFF. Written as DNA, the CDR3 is TGTGCCAGCAGCCGGGACAGGGGCACTGAAGCTTTCTTT.

CDR3 sequence (DNA): TGCGCCAGCAGCGGGCAGGGCACCACAGATACGCAGTATTTT. Its translation: CASSGQGTTDTQYF. V is TRBV5-1 and J is TRBJ2-3; TRBD1 is a possible D gene (5 bases). V was pared by 4 bases and J by 2 bases, with 11 bases between. Germline CDR1 and CDR2: SGHRS and YFSETQ. The CDR3 has 14 residues.

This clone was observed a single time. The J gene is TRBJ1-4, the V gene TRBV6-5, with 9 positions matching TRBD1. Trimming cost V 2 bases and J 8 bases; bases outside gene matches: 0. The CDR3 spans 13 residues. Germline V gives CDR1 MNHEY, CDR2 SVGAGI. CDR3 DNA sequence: TGTGCCAGCAGTTACGGACAGGGGGAAAAACTGTTTTTT. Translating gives CASSYGQGEKLFF.

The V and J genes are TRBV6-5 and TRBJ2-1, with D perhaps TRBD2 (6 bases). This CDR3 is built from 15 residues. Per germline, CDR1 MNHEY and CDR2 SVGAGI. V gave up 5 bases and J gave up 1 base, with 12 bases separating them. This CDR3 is CASSIWRDSYNEQFF. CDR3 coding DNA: TGTGCCAGCAGTATCTGGAGGGATTCCTACAATGAGCAGTTCTTC.